These T cell receptor beta chains were read from a single sample in a study of post-analysis software for immune sequencing data. TCRdb ran MiXCR on the PCR reads and lists one entry per CDR3 protein. The sample includes roughly 670,000 distinct CDR3 sequences, 59% of them seen just once. The sample comprised blood. The source is a girl aged 2 to 10 with multiple sclerosis. Both conserved end residues are part of each CDR3. D genes are given only for firm matches.

V gene: TRBV12-3/TRBV12-4
D gene: .
J gene: TRBJ1-1
CDR3 protein: CATNLGLPNTEAFF

V gene: TRBV6-6
D gene: .
J gene: TRBJ2-2
CDR3 protein: CASSYPPGATGELFF

V gene: TRBV11-1
D gene: TRBD2
J gene: TRBJ2-1
CDR3 protein: CASSPTSGRLPYNEQFF

V gene: TRBV20-1
D gene: TRBD1
J gene: TRBJ2-4
CDR3 protein: CSASSETGANIQYF

V gene: TRBV20-1
D gene: TRBD1
J gene: TRBJ1-1
CDR3 protein: CSARPDRGQDTEAFF

V gene: TRBV20-1
D gene: .
J gene: TRBJ1-1
CDR3 protein: CSAGKGGGTEAFF

V gene: TRBV10-3
D gene: TRBD2
J gene: TRBJ2-1
CDR3 protein: CAISGLAGTNEQFF

V gene: TRBV11-2
D gene: .
J gene: TRBJ2-5
CDR3 protein: CASSFNSETQYF

V gene: TRBV20-1
D gene: .
J gene: TRBJ2-3
CDR3 protein: CSAKGPVTQYF

V gene: TRBV20-1
D gene: .
J gene: TRBJ1-1
CDR3 protein: CSVPGQVNTEAFF

V gene: TRBV10-3
D gene: .
J gene: TRBJ2-5
CDR3 protein: CAISVGAKETQYF

V gene: TRBV20-1
D gene: TRBD2
J gene: TRBJ2-7
CDR3 protein: CSAGWRTSPYEQYF

V gene: TRBV4-3
D gene: TRBD2
J gene: TRBJ2-3
CDR3 protein: CASSQGLAGEDTQYF

V gene: TRBV14
D gene: TRBD2
J gene: TRBJ2-5
CDR3 protein: CASSQLAGGTETQYF

V gene: TRBV4-2
D gene: TRBD1
J gene: TRBJ1-6
CDR3 protein: CASSQDTGTGLKSPLHF

V gene: TRBV24-1
D gene: TRBD1
J gene: TRBJ2-5
CDR3 protein: CATSDGGQGVETQYF

V gene: TRBV30
D gene: .
J gene: TRBJ2-7
CDR3 protein: CAWSVGTGWYEQYF

V gene: TRBV12-3/TRBV12-4
D gene: .
J gene: TRBJ2-3
CDR3 protein: CASSLVDASTDTQYF

V gene: TRBV6-5
D gene: .
J gene: TRBJ1-2
CDR3 protein: CASSPSSGLINYGYTF

V gene: TRBV29-1
D gene: TRBD2
J gene: TRBJ2-7
CDR3 protein: CSVQLAGTYEQYF